This TCR beta chain emerged from a study of blood T cell repertoires in COVID-19. Study summary: Acute-phase and convalescent COVID-19 samples originated in the United States, Italy and Spain. Sources were T cells, B-cell-depleted T cells, or PBMCs; the material itself was cDNA or gDNA.

In the original analysis: Nucleated cell number was recorded as an estimate derived from reference gene primer amplification. TCRdb's copy holds only in-frame clones and misses some; the assay was immunoSEQ multiplex PCR. V and J calls and clone size are those listed in that table; D and trimming were worked out from the DNA. Of roughly 120,000 clones listed, more than 80% are singletons. The CDR3 is made up of 15 amino acids. CDR1 is MDHEN, CDR2 SYDVKM, per germline. Trimming left V 9 bases short and J 4 bases short, with 19 bases between. The sequencing input was peripheral blood. The chain has TRBV28 and TRBJ1-5; D is unresolved. The TCR was taken from a man between 65 and 80 years old with active or convalescent COVID-19. In DNA, the CDR3 is TGTGCCAGTCGCGTGGTCGCGGGTCTTAATCAGCCCCAGCATTTT. Its protein is CASRVVAGLNQPQHF.